The sequence of this TCR beta chain was determined in a study of cytomegalovirus exposure and HLA in healthy donors. While unrecorded immune exposures were likely, the donors were nominally healthy when sampled. The CDR3 has 13 amino acids. Germline assignment: CDR1 SEHNR and CDR2 FQNEAQ (reference sequence). Study conclusions and caveats: The study designated some 180 TCR beta chains cytomegalovirus-associated. Some V segments could not be told apart, so they were left out, TRBV6-2 and TRBV6-3 among them. A later analysis found TCR association rates differed by HLA locus, highest for DRB1 and lowest for HLA-C.

This clone was observed a single time. The antigen remains unidentified. Mismatch with germline at one junction end may stem from a read error. The primer mix had 60 Vbeta and 13 Jbeta primers. TCRdb's copy holds only in-frame clones and misses some; the assay was immunoSEQ multiplex PCR. The sample has approximately 130,000 clones; 79% are singletons. The chain employs TRBV7-9 and TRBJ2-7; tentatively, D is TRBD1 (6 bases). This clonotype was obtained from a male donor in good health and CMV-seronegative. Sequenced sample: PBMCs. The CDR3 DNA reads TGTGCCAGCAGCCCCCCGGGACAAGGAAGAGAGTTCTTC. It yields the protein CASSPPGQGREFF.